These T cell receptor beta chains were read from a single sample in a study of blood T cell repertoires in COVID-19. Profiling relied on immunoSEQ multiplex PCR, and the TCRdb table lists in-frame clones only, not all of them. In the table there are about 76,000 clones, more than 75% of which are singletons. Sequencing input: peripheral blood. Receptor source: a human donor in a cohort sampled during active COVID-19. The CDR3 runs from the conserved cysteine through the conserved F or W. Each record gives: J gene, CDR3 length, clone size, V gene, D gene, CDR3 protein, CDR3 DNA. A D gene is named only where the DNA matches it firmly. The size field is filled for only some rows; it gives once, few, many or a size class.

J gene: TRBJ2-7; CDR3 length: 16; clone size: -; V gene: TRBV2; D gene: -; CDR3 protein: CASSATPSVSSYEQYF; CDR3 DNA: TGTGCCAGCAGTGCGACCCCTAGCGTTTCCTCCTACGAGCAGTACTTC
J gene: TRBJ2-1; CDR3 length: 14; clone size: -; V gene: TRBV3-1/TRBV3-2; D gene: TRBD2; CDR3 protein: CASSPSGMYNEQFF; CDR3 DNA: TGTGCCAGCAGCCCCAGCGGGATGTACAATGAGCAGTTCTTC
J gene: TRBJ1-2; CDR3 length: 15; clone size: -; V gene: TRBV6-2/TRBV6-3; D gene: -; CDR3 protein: CASSYASWERRGYTF; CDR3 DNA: TGTGCCAGCAGTTACGCCTCGTGGGAGCGGAGAGGCTACACCTTC
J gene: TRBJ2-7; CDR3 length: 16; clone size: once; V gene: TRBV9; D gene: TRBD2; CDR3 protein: CASSVSGGRPSYEQYF; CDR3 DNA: TGTGCCAGCAGCGTAAGCGGCGGGAGGCCTTCCTACGAGCAGTACTTC
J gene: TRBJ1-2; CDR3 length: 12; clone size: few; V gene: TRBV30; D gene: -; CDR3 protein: CAWSSVDSGYTF; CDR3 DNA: TGTGCCTGGAGTTCGGTTGACTCTGGCTACACCTTC
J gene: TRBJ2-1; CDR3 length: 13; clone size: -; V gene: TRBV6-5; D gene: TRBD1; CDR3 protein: CASRRTGGNEQFF; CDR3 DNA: TGTGCCAGCAGGAGGACAGGGGGGAATGAGCAGTTCTTC
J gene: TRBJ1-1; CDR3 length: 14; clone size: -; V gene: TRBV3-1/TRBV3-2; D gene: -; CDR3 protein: CASSQGPMNTEAFF; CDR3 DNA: TGTGCCAGCAGCCAGGGGCCCATGAACACTGAAGCTTTCTTT
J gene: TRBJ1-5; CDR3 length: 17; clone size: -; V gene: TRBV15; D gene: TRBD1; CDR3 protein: CATSARDRGPLDQPQHF; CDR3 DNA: TGTGCCACCAGCGCCCGGGACAGGGGCCCGTTAGATCAGCCCCAGCATTTT
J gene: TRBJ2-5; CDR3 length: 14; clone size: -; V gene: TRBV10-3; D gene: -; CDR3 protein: CAISEGQSQETQYF; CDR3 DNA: TGTGCCATCAGTGAAGGACAGTCCCAGGAGACCCAGTACTTC
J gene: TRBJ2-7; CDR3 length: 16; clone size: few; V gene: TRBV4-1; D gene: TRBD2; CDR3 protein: CASSPSGSRGSYEQYF; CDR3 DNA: TGCGCCAGCAGCCCTAGCGGGAGCAGGGGCTCCTACGAGCAGTACTTC
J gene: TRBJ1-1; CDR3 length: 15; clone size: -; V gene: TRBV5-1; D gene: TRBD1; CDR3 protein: CASSLAGQGITEAFF; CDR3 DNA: TGCGCCAGCAGCTTGGCTGGACAGGGAATCACTGAAGCTTTCTTT
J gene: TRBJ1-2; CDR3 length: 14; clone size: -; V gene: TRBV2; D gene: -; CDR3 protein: CASRPKQRAGGYTF; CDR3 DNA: TGTGCCAGCAGGCCTAAACAGCGAGCGGGAGGCTACACCTTC
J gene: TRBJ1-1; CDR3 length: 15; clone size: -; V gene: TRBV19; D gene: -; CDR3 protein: CASSMLGHPNTEAFF; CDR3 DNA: TGTGCCAGTAGTATGCTGGGACACCCGAACACTGAAGCTTTCTTT
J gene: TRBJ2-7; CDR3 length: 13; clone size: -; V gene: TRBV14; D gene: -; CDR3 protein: CASSPSLAGEQYF; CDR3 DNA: TGTGCCAGCAGCCCTTCATTAGCTGGAGAGCAGTACTTC
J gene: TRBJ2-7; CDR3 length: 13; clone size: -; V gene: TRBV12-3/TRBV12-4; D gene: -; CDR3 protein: CASSPYGGDEQYF; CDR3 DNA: TGTGCCAGCAGTCCTTATGGAGGGGACGAGCAGTACTTC
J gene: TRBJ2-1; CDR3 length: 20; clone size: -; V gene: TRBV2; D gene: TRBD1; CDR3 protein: CASTDLGTGGVSGKANEQFF; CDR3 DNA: TGTGCCAGCACCGACCTCGGGACAGGGGGCGTGAGCGGGAAAGCCAATGAGCAGTTCTTC
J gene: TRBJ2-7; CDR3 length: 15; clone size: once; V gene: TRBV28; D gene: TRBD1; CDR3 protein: CASSPPGQGDYEQYF; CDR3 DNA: TGTGCCAGCAGTCCGCCCGGACAGGGGGATTACGAGCAGTACTTC
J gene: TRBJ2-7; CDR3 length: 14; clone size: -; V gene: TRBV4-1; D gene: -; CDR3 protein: CASSQDGLGYEQYF; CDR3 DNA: TGCGCCAGCAGCCAAGACGGTCTAGGATACGAGCAGTACTTC
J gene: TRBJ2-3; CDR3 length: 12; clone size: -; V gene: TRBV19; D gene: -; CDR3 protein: CGSSQGADTQYF; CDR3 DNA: TGTGGGAGTAGCCAGGGTGCAGATACGCAGTATTTT
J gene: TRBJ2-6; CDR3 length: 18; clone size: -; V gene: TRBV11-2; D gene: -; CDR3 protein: CASSLGVGEGTGANVLTF; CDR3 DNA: TGTGCCAGCAGCTTAGGGGTAGGGGAAGGAACTGGGGCCAACGTCCTGACTTTC
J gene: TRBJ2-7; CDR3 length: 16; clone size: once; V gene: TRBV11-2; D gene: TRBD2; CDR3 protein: CASSLGPAGGSYEQYF; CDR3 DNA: TGTGCCAGCAGCTTAGGTCCAGCGGGAGGTTCCTACGAGCAGTACTTC
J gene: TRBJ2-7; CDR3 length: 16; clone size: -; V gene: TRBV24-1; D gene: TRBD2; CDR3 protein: CATSDPGTSGKYEQYF; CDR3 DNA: TGTGCCACCAGTGACCCAGGGACTAGCGGGAAATACGAGCAGTACTTC
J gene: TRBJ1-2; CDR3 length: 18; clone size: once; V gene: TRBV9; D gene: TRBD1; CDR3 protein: CASSAHRGTGRGNYGYTF; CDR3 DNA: TGTGCCAGCAGCGCCCATCGGGGGACAGGGCGCGGGAACTATGGCTACACCTTC
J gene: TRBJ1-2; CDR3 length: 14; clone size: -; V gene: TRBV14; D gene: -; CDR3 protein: CASSTARLNYGYTF; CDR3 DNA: TGTGCCAGCAGCACCGCCAGGTTAAACTATGGCTACACCTTC
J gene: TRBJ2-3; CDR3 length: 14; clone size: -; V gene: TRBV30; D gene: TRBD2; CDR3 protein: CAWREVAGPDTQYF; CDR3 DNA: TGTGCCTGGAGGGAAGTAGCGGGACCGGATACGCAGTATTTT
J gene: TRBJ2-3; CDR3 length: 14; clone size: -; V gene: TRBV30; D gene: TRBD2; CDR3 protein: CAWSLGPGGNTQYF; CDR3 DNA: TGTGCCTGGAGTTTGGGACCGGGAGGGAATACGCAGTATTTT
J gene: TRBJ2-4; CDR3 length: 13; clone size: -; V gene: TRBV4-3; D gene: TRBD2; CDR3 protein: CASSQEREDIQYF; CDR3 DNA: TGCGCCAGCAGCCAAGAGCGGGAGGACATTCAGTACTTC
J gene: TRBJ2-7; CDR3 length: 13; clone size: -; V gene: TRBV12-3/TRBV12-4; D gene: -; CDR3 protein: CASSLSVSYEQYF; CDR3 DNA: TGTGCCAGCAGTTTATCGGTTTCCTACGAGCAGTACTTC
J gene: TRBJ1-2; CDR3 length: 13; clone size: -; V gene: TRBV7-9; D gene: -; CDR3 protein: CASSLRQDYGYTF; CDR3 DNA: TGTGCCAGCAGCTTACGTCAGGACTATGGCTACACCTTC